Each of the 26 T cell receptor beta chains below was sequenced from the same sample in a study of Graves' ophthalmopathy and Graves' hyperthyroidism. RNA served as the template for amplifying TCR beta CDR3 regions. HTBI primers were employed in first-round RT-PCR, then a second-round multiplex PCR followed. TCRdb re-called the multiplex PCR reads with MiXCR, one entry per CDR3 protein. This sample yields 300,000 to 350,000 distinct CDR3 sequences, of which roughly 16% are seen a single time; about 12% belongs to the top ten. The sample consisted of peripheral blood. Source of these receptors: an adult man with Graves' ophthalmopathy.

In this sample, this clonotype turned up many times. The V gene is TRBV28, the J gene TRBJ1-5, with TRBD1 matching 10 bases. This CDR3 spans 15 amino acids. Per germline, CDR1 MDHEN and CDR2 SYDVKM. V gave up 1 base and J gave up 5 bases; unmatched junction bases: 2. The CDR3 is CASSLFDRGHQPQHF. The CDR3, as DNA: TGTGCCAGCAGTTTATTCGACAGGGGGCATCAGCCCCAGCATTTT.

This clonotype showed up many times. The chain employs TRBV10-3 and TRBJ1-2; unclear D gene. V lost 5 bases and J lost 3, with 13 bases in between. Per germline, CDR1 ENHRY and CDR2 SYGVKD. The CDR3 contains 14 residues. The CDR3 bases are TGTGCCATCAGTATTGGGTCGAGGGACTATGGCTACACCTTC. Translation: CAISIGSRDYGYTF.

This clonotype was seen at least ten times. The CDR3 coding sequence is TGTGCCAGCAGTGAAGTCGTGGGACAGGGCTATGGCTACACCTTC. It encodes CASSEVVGQGYGYTF. The chain employs TRBV6-1 and TRBJ1-2; 9 positions match TRBD1. CDR3 length: 15 residues. The junction had 4 bases not matched to a gene; V was cut back by 1 base and J by 4 bases. Looked up from germline, CDR1 is MNHNS and CDR2 is SASEGT.

This clonotype was detected many times. The chain uses TRBV28 and TRBJ2-7, with 8 bases aligning to TRBD2. Germline CDR1 reads MDHEN; CDR2 reads SYDVKM. This CDR3 contains 15 residues. The V gene end was trimmed by 1 base and the J gene end by 5 bases; junction bases not matched to a gene: 7. This CDR3 is CASSLYAGGRNEQYF. The CDR3 region has the DNA TGTGCCAGCAGTTTATACGCGGGGGGCCGGAACGAGCAGTACTTC.

There are a few counts of this clonotype. The chain uses TRBV18 and TRBJ1-2; D not resolved. V was shortened by 3 bases and J by 2 bases, with 10 bases between the two germline ends. Looked up from germline, CDR1 is KGHSH and CDR2 is LQKENI. The CDR3 is 14 residues long. CDR3 sequence reads: CASSPREFNYGYTF. In nucleotides, the CDR3 is TGTGCCAGCTCACCCCGGGAGTTCAACTATGGCTACACCTTC.

This clonotype showed up many times. V gene TRBV2 combines with J gene TRBJ2-5, with D maybe TRBD2 (6 bases). The CDR3 runs 12 residues. In germline, CDR1 is SNHLY, CDR2 FYNNEI. V was cut by 7 bases and J by 5 bases, with 11 bases left in between. The CDR3 reads CASKSLAETQYF. CDR3 DNA sequence: TGTGCCAGCAAGAGTCTAGCGGAGACCCAGTACTTC.

This clonotype appeared many times. This chain links TRBV7-9 with TRBJ2-5, with TRBD2 matching 10 bases. This CDR3 region has 16 residues. The V segment lost 1 base and the J segment 2 bases; nucleotides outside the gene matches: 4. In germline, CDR1 is SEHNR, CDR2 FQNEAQ (reference sequence). CDR3: CASSLDWTSGQETQYF. The CDR3, as DNA: TGTGCCAGCAGCTTAGACTGGACTAGCGGACAAGAGACCCAGTACTTC.

This clonotype was found many times. V usage is TRBV7-9 and J usage is TRBJ1-2; TRBD1 agrees at 7 bases. Germline V gives CDR1 SEHNR, CDR2 FQNEAQ (reference sequence). With 4 bases clipped from V and 6 bases from J, the junction kept 11 bases outside the gene matches. This CDR3 spans 15 amino acids. The CDR3 bases are TGTGCCAGCAGCTCGGACAGGATTAGGGTGGATGGCTACACCTTC. The encoded protein is CASSSDRIRVDGYTF.

This clonotype was picked up many times. The chain has TRBV6-2 or TRBV6-3 and TRBJ1-5; D gene unclear. This CDR3 comprises 13 residues. Trimming removed 4 bases from V and 4 bases from J, with 8 bases in between. In germline, CDR1 is MNHEY, CDR2 SVGEGT. In nucleotides, the CDR3 is TGTGCCAGCAGTTCGAGCTTAAATCAGCCCCAGCATTTT. Its translation: CASSSSLNQPQHF.

This clonotype was recorded at least ten times. The gene calls are TRBV6-2 or TRBV6-3 and TRBJ2-5, with D unclear. Between the trimmed V and J ends, which lost 2 bases and 5 bases, there was a span of 9 bases. Germline loops: CDR1 MNHEY, CDR2 SVGEGT. This CDR3 is 13 amino acids long. The CDR3 nucleotides read TGTGCCAGCAGTTACAGCCTATGGGAGACCCAGTACTTC. Its protein product is CASSYSLWETQYF.

The chain couples TRBV12-3 or TRBV12-4 to TRBJ1-5, with 9 bases aligning to TRBD1. The trim removed 1 base at V and 5 bases at J, leaving 6 bases unmatched. CDR3 length: 16 residues. CDR3 sequence: CASSLGDRVVDQPQHF. CDR3 nucleotides: TGTGCCAGCAGTTTAGGGGACAGGGTGGTGGATCAGCCCCAGCATTTT.

This clonotype showed up many times. The V call is TRBV7-2, the J call TRBJ2-7, with 8 nucleotides matching TRBD2. V lost 2 bases to trimming and J lost 2 bases; unmatched junction nucleotides: 5. Per germline, CDR1 SGHTA and CDR2 FQGNSA. The CDR3 is 15 amino acids. CDR3 in amino acids: CASSLRRGDPYEQYF. CDR3 sequence (DNA): TGTGCCAGCAGCTTACGGCGGGGGGATCCCTACGAGCAGTACTTC.

This clonotype has at least ten counts. This chain connects TRBV28 to TRBJ2-3; TRBD2 is a possible D gene (7 bases). V lost 6 bases to trimming and J lost 3 bases, with 28 bases between them. The germline gives CDR1 MDHEN, CDR2 SYDVKM. This CDR3 region has 19 residues. CDR3 in amino acids: CASSLIRGGHLEETDTQYF. CDR3 bases: TGTGCCAGCAGCCTAATCCGCGGGGGACACCTGGAAGAAACAGATACGCAGTATTTT.

The chain has TRBV6-2 or TRBV6-3 and TRBJ2-2; D is possibly TRBD1 (6 bases). The CDR3 runs 14 residues. Trimming took 5 bases from V and 1 from J, leaving 8 bases between them. The germline V gene encodes CDR1 MNHEY and CDR2 SVGEGT. The CDR3 spells CASSVDRNTGELFF. The CDR3 region has the DNA TGTGCCAGCAGTGTGGACAGGAACACCGGGGAGCTGTTTTTT.

This clonotype was picked up many times. V and J are TRBV12-3 or TRBV12-4 and TRBJ1-5; possible D gene TRBD1, 5 bases. V shed 5 bases and J shed 0 bases, with 14 bases lying between them. This CDR3 region has 16 residues. The CDR3 sequence is CASSQGRSYSNQPQHF. CDR3 nucleotides: TGTGCCAGCAGTCAGGGCCGATCCTATAGCAATCAGCCCCAGCATTTT.

This clonotype was detected many times. The J gene is TRBJ2-7, the V gene TRBV20-1, with 7 nucleotides matching TRBD2. Germline lookup yields CDR1 DFQATT and CDR2 SNEGSKA (reference sequence). This CDR3 is 14 amino acids long. Unmatched junction bases numbered 9, after V lost 4 bases and J lost 3 bases. Here the CDR3 reads CSAKQSGNVYEQYF. The CDR3 DNA reads TGCAGTGCTAAACAAAGCGGGAACGTCTACGAGCAGTACTTC.

In this sample, this clonotype turned up many times. The chain links TRBV12-3 or TRBV12-4 to TRBJ1-5; D is ambiguous. V was cut by 0 bases and J by 4 bases, with 4 bases left in between. The CDR3 covers 13 residues. The CDR3 loop reads CASSLAVNQPQHF. CDR3 coding DNA: TGTGCCAGCAGTTTAGCAGTGAATCAGCCCCAGCATTTT.

This clonotype has ten or more counts. The chain has TRBV6-5 and TRBJ2-5, with 13 bases identical to TRBD2. After removal of 0 bases from V and 5 bases from J, the junction contained 6 bases not matched to a gene. The CDR3 sequence is 17 residues long. Germline assignment: CDR1 MNHEY and CDR2 SVGAGI. In DNA form, the CDR3 reads TGTGCCAGCAGTTACTCAGGACTAGCGGGAGCTGGGGAGACCCAGTACTTC. It codes for CASSYSGLAGAGETQYF.

This chain connects TRBV11-2 to TRBJ1-1; TRBD1 is a possible D gene (6 bases). Between the trimmed V and J ends, which lost 3 bases and 9 bases, there was a span of 20 bases. CDR3 size: 15 residues. CDR1 SGHAT and CDR2 FQNNGV come from the germline V gene. CDR3 protein: CASSFNHDTGSKAFF. CDR3 nucleotide sequence: TGTGCCAGCAGCTTTAATCACGACACAGGGTCAAAAGCTTTCTTT.

The rearrangement joins TRBV12-3 or TRBV12-4 to TRBJ2-2; D is undetermined. This CDR3 is 13 amino acids long. The V and J ends lost 2 bases and 6 bases respectively, with 7 bases between them. Here the CDR3 reads CASSLMEPGELFF. The CDR3 DNA is TGTGCCAGCAGTTTAATGGAGCCCGGGGAGCTGTTTTTT.

The sample holds many counts of this clonotype. The chain carries TRBV28 and TRBJ1-1, with 8 bases lining up with TRBD1. Per germline, CDR1 MDHEN and CDR2 SYDVKM. This CDR3 contains 15 residues. With 6 bases clipped from V and 4 bases from J, the junction kept 10 bases outside the gene matches. As DNA, the CDR3 is TGTGCCAGCAGCGAACCCAGGGGGCTGAGCACTGAAGCTTTCTTT. Its translation is CASSEPRGLSTEAFF.

The table lists this clonotype with many counts. V gene TRBV14 combines with J gene TRBJ2-2; no reliable D call. The CDR3 runs 15 residues. V was pared by 1 base and J by 5 bases, with 11 bases between. The V gene's germline CDR1 is SGHDN and CDR2 FVKESK. CDR3 region: CASSQATVRTGELFF. CDR3 bases: TGTGCCAGCAGCCAAGCCACGGTACGAACCGGGGAGCTGTTTTTT.

This clonotype was counted at least ten times. An end of the junction does not agree with germline; a read error may underlie this. The chain joins TRBV6-5 to TRBJ2-2; D gene ambiguous. The CDR3 has 16 residues. Germline lookup yields CDR1 MNHEY and CDR2 SVGAGI. The CDR3 sequence: CASSYSSILSTGELFF. DNA of the CDR3: TGTGCTAGCAGTTACTCGTCGATTCTGAGCACCGGGGAGCTGTTTTTT.

This clonotype was seen only once. V is TRBV28 and J is TRBJ1-1; no definite D call. V was clipped by 5 bases and J by 1 base, with 14 bases between them. Looked up from germline, CDR1 is MDHEN and CDR2 is SYDVKM. This CDR3 has 15 amino acids. CDR3 sequence (DNA): TGTGCCAGCAGTACTACCCCCCACGCGAACACTGAAGCTTTCTTT. Its protein product is CASSTTPHANTEAFF.

In its sample, this clonotype was seen many times. The V call is TRBV28, the J call TRBJ2-2, with TRBD1 as a possible D gene (5 bases). The CDR3 spans 14 residues. Trimming left V 6 bases short and J 2 bases short, with 10 bases between. CDR1 and CDR2 (germline): MDHEN, SYDVKM. CDR3 sequence reads: CASRSGFNTGELFF. In DNA form, the CDR3 reads TGTGCCAGCAGATCAGGGTTTAACACCGGGGAGCTGTTTTTT. The variable domain in full, with the rest retrieved from reference TRBV28 and TRBJ2-2, is DVKVTQSSRYLVKRTGEKVFLECVQDMDHENMFWYRQDPGLGLRLIYFSYDVKMKEKGDIPEGYSVSREKKERFSLILESASTNQTSMYLCASRSGFNTGELFFGEGSRLTVL.

The chain has TRBV15 and TRBJ1-2; D may be TRBD1 (6 bases). The CDR3 covers 17 residues. V was pared by 5 bases and J by 7 bases, with 26 bases between. Per the germline V gene, CDR1 is LNHNV and CDR2 is YYDKDF (reference sequence). The CDR3 DNA sequence: TGTGCCACCAGCGGACAAATGGGACAATCCTGGGGTGCTGGCTACACCTTC. Its protein is CATSGQMGQSWGAGYTF.